Listed here are 8 T cell receptor beta chains from one sample, sequenced in a study of neurological immune-mediated disorders (dated by TCRdb to between 2018 and 2021). The library was prepared using 5' RACE. Sequenced using an Illumina HiSeq 2500. TCRdb reprocessed the public reads (quality trimming at Q25 with fastp, clone calling with MiXCR) and kept in-frame beta chains. Each entry is one CDR3 protein sequence, shown with its most common DNA and genes. The sample has fewer than 85,000 distinct CDR3 sequences on record, over 15% of them singletons. Clones ranked in the top ten supply just over 15% of the sample. Sequencing was carried out using PBMCs. Receptors originate from a woman between 40 and 50 years old in good health.

This clonotype was observed at least ten times. This chain links TRBV6-5 with TRBJ2-2; 8 nucleotides align to TRBD2. The CDR3 covers 17 residues. The V and J ends lost 2 bases and 3 bases, in that order; junction bases with no gene match: 8. Germline-derived CDR1 and CDR2 are MNHEY and SVGAGI. The CDR3 region is CASSYAQLADYTGELFF. CDR3 bases: TGTGCCAGCAGTTACGCCCAACTAGCGGACTACACCGGGGAGCTGTTTTTT.

Concerning this clonotype: This may arise from a read error, as a much more abundant clone is one base away. The CDR3 does not end in the conserved phenylalanine or tryptophan, so this is likely a read error. This chain uses TRBV5-6 with TRBJ1-2; weak D call: TRBD1 (5 bases). Germline CDR1 is SGHDT and CDR2 is YYEEEE. The CDR3 is 15 residues long. The germline V and J ends were trimmed by 4 bases and 5 bases, with 18 bases remaining between them. Here the CDR3 DNA reads TGTGCCAGCAGCGTTGCCGGCAGGGACTTATATGGCTACACCTTG. Residues: CASSVAGRDLYGYTL.

In this sample, this clonotype turned up many times. The chain uses TRBV15 and TRBJ1-5; 9 bases map to TRBD1. Losses at the gene ends were 1 base for V and 6 bases for J; bases not matched to a gene: 7. The CDR3 runs to 16 residues. Per the germline V gene, CDR1 is LNHNV and CDR2 is YYDKDF (reference sequence). As DNA, the CDR3 is TGTGCCACCAGCAGAGGAAGGACAGGGGTCGTTCAGCCCCAGCATTTT. It encodes CATSRGRTGVVQPQHF.

In its sample, this clonotype was seen many times. The gene calls are TRBV6-1 and TRBJ2-5; 12 bases are a match to TRBD2. Trimming removed 9 bases from V and 4 bases from J; junction bases left unmatched: 6. The CDR3 spans 14 residues. Germline assignment: CDR1 MNHNS and CDR2 SASEGT. CDR3 nucleotides: TGTGCCAGGGCTAGCGGGGGGGCGGGAGAGACCCAGTACTTC. Protein sequence: CARASGGAGETQYF.

This clonotype was seen ten or more times. The chain is built from TRBV4-3 and TRBJ2-3, with TRBD2 matching over 8 bases. The V gene end was trimmed by 1 base and the J gene end by 1 base; junction bases not matched to a gene: 4. CDR1 is LGHNA, CDR2 YSLEER, per germline. This CDR3 region has 16 residues. CDR3 bases: TGCGCCAGCAGCCAAGTCCCCGGGGGGGGCACAGATACGCAGTATTTT. Its translation is CASSQVPGGGTDTQYF.

This clonotype was found many times. The chain combines TRBV29-1 with TRBJ2-1; the match to TRBD1 covers 9 bases. Germline V gene sequence: CDR1 SQVTM, CDR2 ANQGSEA. The length of the CDR3 is 14 residues. With V trimmed by 6 bases and J by 1 base, 4 bases remained unmatched. CDR3: CSVGGQGSYNEQFF. In nucleotides, the CDR3 is TGCAGCGTGGGGGGACAGGGTTCCTACAATGAGCAGTTCTTC.

The sample holds many counts of this clonotype. This chain uses TRBV7-2 with TRBJ1-1, with D possibly being TRBD1 (5 bases). This CDR3 is built from 16 residues. CDR1 is SGHTA, CDR2 FQGNSA, per germline. Trimming removed 0 bases at V and 4 bases at J, with 15 bases between. The CDR3 loop reads CASSLAPKGRVTEAFF. CDR3 nucleotides: TGTGCCAGCAGCTTAGCGCCGAAGGGGCGGGTCACTGAAGCTTTCTTT. The full variable domain, in which reference TRBV7-2 and TRBJ1-1 provide the parts outside the CDR3, is GAGVSQSPSNKVTEKGKDVELRCDPISGHTALYWYRQSLGQGLEFLIYFQGNSAPDKSGLPSDRFSAERTGGSVSTLTIQRTQQEDSAVYLCASSLAPKGRVTEAFFGQGTRLTVV.

With regard to this clonotype: A clone one base away is much larger, so this may be a read error. The chain employs TRBV5-1 and TRBJ1-3; D remains ambiguous. There are 15 residues in the CDR3. V was shortened by 0 bases and J by 5 bases, with 12 bases between the two germline ends. The germline V gene encodes CDR1 SGHRS and CDR2 YFSETQ. CDR3 protein: CASSLDRPDRNTIYF. The CDR3, as DNA: TGCGCCAGCAGCTTGGACCGCCCCGATCGAAACACCATATATTTT.